This T cell receptor beta chain comes out of a study of CD8 T cells in ankylosing spondylitis. With respect to this clonotype: What it binds is not known.

Overall study results and limits: CD8+ by phenotype, disease-linked clones were relatively rare in peripheral blood. In ankylosing spondylitis blood, a motif of roughly 8 highly homologous TCR beta variants appeared characteristic. Significant enrichment of disease-linked clones was reported in matched ankylosing spondylitis synovial fluid.

Library preparation for TCR beta used quantitative 5'-RACE with molecular barcodes. In TCRdb, the 5' RACE reads were re-called with MiXCR into one record per CDR3 protein. The table records around 150,000 distinct CDR3 sequences, around 20% of them present only once. The CDR3 has 17 residues. Germline CDR1 and CDR2: DFQATT and SNEGSKA (reference sequence). The V end was cut by 6 bases, the J end by 5 bases, with 28 bases between. The chain combines TRBV20-1 with TRBJ2-5, with D tentatively TRBD1 or TRBD2 (10 bases each). Sequencing was carried out using blood, either unsorted or a sorted T cell fraction (not recorded which). The receptor comes from a male donor with ankylosing spondylitis or in good health (not recorded which). CDR3 region: CSARTGGLAGVGETQYF. CDR3 bases: TGCAGTGCGCGGACAGGGGGGCTAGCGGGGGTGGGTGAGACCCAGTACTTC.